Below, 9 T cell receptor beta chains from the same sample are listed, as sequenced in a study of CD8 T cells in ankylosing spondylitis. TCRdb itself ran the 5' RACE reads through MiXCR, one entry per CDR3 protein. Counted here are some 250,000 distinct CDR3 sequences, roughly a quarter occurring once; the ten biggest clones make up roughly 0.6%. Sequencing was carried out using blood, either unsorted or a sorted T cell fraction (not recorded which). All receptors come from a male donor with ankylosing spondylitis or in good health (not recorded which).

In this sample, this clonotype turned up a few times. The chain joins TRBV10-3 to TRBJ2-1; 11 bases fit TRBD2. The CDR3 covers 19 residues. V dropped 10 bases and J dropped 0; count of bases not matched to a gene: 17. Germline CDR1 reads ENHRY; CDR2 reads SYGVKD. Written as DNA, the CDR3 is TGTGCCACCAAGGGGGCTAGCGGGGGGCCAACCAGCTCCTACAATGAGCAGTTCTTC. As protein: CATKGASGGPTSSYNEQFF.

This chain connects TRBV20-1 to TRBJ1-5, with D perhaps matching TRBD1 (5 bases). Germline CDR1 and CDR2: DFQATT and SNEGSKA (reference sequence). The CDR3 is made up of 13 amino acids. V lost 4 bases to trimming and J lost 7 bases, with 14 bases between them. CDR3: CSANPRWDQPQHF. In nucleotides, the CDR3 is TGCAGTGCTAACCCCAGGTGGGACCAGCCCCAGCATTTT.

This clonotype has ten or more counts. This sequence joins TRBV10-3 and TRBJ2-5; 8 nucleotides agree with TRBD1. The V gene end was trimmed by 10 bases and the J gene end by 1 base; junction bases not matched to a gene: 5. From germline, CDR1 is ENHRY and CDR2 SYGVKD. The CDR3 is made up of 13 amino acids. CDR3 amino acids: CATLGQGQETQYF. The CDR3 coding sequence is TGTGCCACTCTTGGACAGGGCCAAGAGACCCAGTACTTC.

The genes are TRBV20-1 and TRBJ2-5, with D possibly being TRBD1 or TRBD2 (5 bases each). Germline CDR1 is DFQATT and CDR2 is SNEGSKA (reference sequence). The CDR3 is 13 residues long. V was cut by 6 bases and J by 1 base, with 12 bases left in between. CDR3 loop: CSAVPGTQETQYF. The CDR3 DNA is TGCAGTGCCGTTCCGGGGACCCAAGAGACCCAGTACTTC.

This clonotype was counted at least ten times. V usage is TRBV20-1 and J usage is TRBJ2-1; 10 nucleotides align to TRBD2. J was trimmed by 7 bases and V by 0 bases; bases with no gene match: 6. Per the germline V gene, CDR1 is DFQATT and CDR2 is SNEGSKA (reference sequence). The CDR3 loop spans 15 amino acids. Here the CDR3 DNA reads TGCAGTGCTAGAGATAGCGGGGGGATCGGGAATGAGCAGTTCTTC. Its translation is CSARDSGGIGNEQFF.

This clonotype was counted at least ten times. The chain recombines TRBV6-1 with TRBJ1-5; D is unresolved. Trimming removed 2 bases from V and 4 bases from J, with 9 bases in between. CDR1 and CDR2 (germline): MNHNS, SASEGT. The CDR3 sequence is 14 residues long. The CDR3 protein is CASSESNTNQPQHF. CDR3 coding DNA: TGTGCCAGCAGTGAATCGAACACGAATCAGCCCCAGCATTTT.

This clonotype was found a few times. The chain couples TRBV10-3 to TRBJ2-1; D might be TRBD1 or TRBD2, each matching 5 bases. Germline V lookup: CDR1 ENHRY, CDR2 SYGVKD. V lost 10 bases, J lost 3 bases, and 19 bases lay in between. CDR3 size: 15 residues. This CDR3 is CATHNPARGYNEQFF. Here the CDR3 DNA reads TGTGCCACTCACAACCCGGCGAGGGGCTACAATGAGCAGTTCTTC.

This clonotype was counted at least ten times. The chain couples TRBV7-8 to TRBJ1-5; D might be TRBD1 (5 bases). The germline V gene encodes CDR1 SGHVS and CDR2 FQNEAQ. This CDR3 has 14 amino acids. The V gene lost 3 bases and the J gene lost 8 bases, with 14 bases spanning the gap. CDR3 protein: CASSFQGLLEPQHF. Written as DNA, the CDR3 is TGTGCCAGCAGCTTCCAGGGCCTCTTAGAGCCCCAGCATTTT.

The chain uses TRBV7-9 and TRBJ2-1; tentative D call: TRBD1 (6 bases). V lost 4 bases and J 4 bases, leaving 14 bases between the germline ends. This CDR3 has 15 amino acids. CDR1 SEHNR and CDR2 FQNEAQ come from the germline V gene (reference sequence). CDR3 amino acids: CASSSRPGDYNEQFF. CDR3 coding DNA: TGTGCCAGCAGCTCGAGACCAGGGGATTACAATGAGCAGTTCTTC.